These 6 T cell receptor beta chains originate from one sample sequenced in a study of CD8+ T cells in alopecia areata. Investigators isolated RNA and reverse transcribed it into cDNA to act as the sequencing template. The assay was immunoSEQ multiplex PCR, and TCRdb's table has in-frame clones only and misses some. The table shows 150,000 to 200,000 clones, with less than 70% occurring only once. Treatment meaning: oral pan-JAK inhibitor, 5-10 mg twice daily. This specimen consisted of CD4+ T cells sorted from blood, obtained between weeks 49 and 50, from a patient treated with tofacitinib. The receptor set was obtained from a human donor with alopecia areata.

The table lists this clone with a count of one. This chain joins TRBV30 and TRBJ1-1; D is unclear. The CDR3 contains 15 residues. CDR1 is GTSNPN and CDR2 is SVGIG in the germline V gene (reference sequence). Trimming pared 4 bases from V and 1 base from J, leaving 16 bases between. The CDR3 coding sequence is TGTGCCTGGACAGATCTTCCGGGCGAGAACACTGAAGCTTTCTTT. Its translation is CAWTDLPGENTEAFF. The full variable domain, completed using reference TRBV30 and TRBJ1-1, is SQTIHQWPATLVQPVGSPLSLECTVEGTSNPNLYWYRQAAGRGLQLLFYSVGIGQISSEVPQNLSASRPQDRQFILSSKKLLLSDSGFYLCAWTDLPGENTEAFFGQGTRLTVV.

The chain joins TRBV7-9 to TRBJ1-1, with no clear D. Germline assignment: CDR1 SEHNR and CDR2 FQNEAQ (reference sequence). This CDR3 is built from 11 residues. V was cut by 8 bases and J by 1 base, with 5 bases left in between. Here the CDR3 reads CASQENTEAFF. Here the CDR3 DNA reads TGTGCCAGCCAGGAGAACACTGAAGCTTTCTTT.

The J gene is TRBJ1-2, the V gene TRBV25-1; maybe TRBD1 (6 bases). Germline V gene lookup returns CDR1 MGHDK and CDR2 SYGVNS. V was trimmed by 6 bases and J by 7 bases, leaving 18 bases between them. The CDR3 is 14 amino acids. The CDR3 loop reads CASSSAGTFFGYTF. The CDR3 nucleotides read TGTGCCAGCAGCAGTGCCGGGACATTTTTTGGCTACACCTTC.

This chain uses TRBV5-1 with TRBJ1-1, with D perhaps TRBD1 (6 bases). The V and J ends lost 3 bases and 5 bases respectively, with 17 bases between them. Per the germline V gene, CDR1 is SGHRS and CDR2 is YFSETQ. The CDR3 has 15 residues. The CDR3 nucleotides read TGCGCCAGCAGCTCATACCTAGGGGGTGGTACTGAAGCTTTCTTT. This codes for CASSSYLGGGTEAFF.

The sample holds a few counts of this clone. This sample also contains other DNA sequences that code for the same CDR3. The chain joins TRBV2 to TRBJ1-1, with unresolved D. In germline, CDR1 is SNHLY, CDR2 FYNNEI. The CDR3 is 13 amino acids. The V and J ends lost 7 bases and 0 bases respectively, with 9 bases between them. CDR3 coding DNA: TGTGCCAGCAATGAGGGAATGAACACTGAAGCTTTCTTT. As protein: CASNEGMNTEAFF. Combining the CDR3 with reference TRBV2 and TRBJ1-1 gives the whole variable domain EPEVTQTPSHQVTQMGQEVILRCVPISNHLYFYWYRQILGQKVEFLVSFYNNEISEKSEIFDDQFSVERPDGSNFTLKIRSTKLEDSAMYFCASNEGMNTEAFFGQGTRLTVV.

This clone was detected many times. The rearrangement links TRBV15 to TRBJ2-4; TRBD1 or TRBD2 may be the D gene (5 bases each). Germline lookup yields CDR1 LNHNV and CDR2 YYDKDF (reference sequence). The V and J ends lost 0 bases and 5 bases respectively, with 11 bases between them. The CDR3 has 15 residues. For the CDR3, the DNA is TGTGCCACCAGCAGAGACGGGACCCCTGAAAACATTCAGTACTTC. This encodes CATSRDGTPENIQYF. The entire variable domain, with the rest obtained from reference TRBV15 and TRBJ2-4, is as follows: DAMVIQNPRYQVTQFGKPVTLSCSQTLNHNVMYWYQQKSSQAPKLLFHYYDKDFNNEADTPDNFQSRRPNTSFCFLDIRSPGLGDTAMYLCATSRDGTPENIQYFGAGTRLSVL.